One TCR beta chain is described in this entry. The sample comes from a study of shared clonotypes between healthy human individuals. Looked up from germline, CDR1 is LGHNA and CDR2 is YSLEER. V lost 3 bases and J lost 3, with 9 bases in between. The CDR3 consists of 14 residues. Here immunoSEQ multiplex PCR was the method, and the copy in TCRdb shows in-frame clones only, minus some. The sample yields around 690,000 clones, around 90% seen once. The TCR sequence derives from a man aged 18 to 29 in good health. Some clones in this sample may be carry-over from other donors' samples. This chain links TRBV4-3 with TRBJ2-1; a possible D gene is TRBD1 (6 bases). The sequenced sample consisted of memory CD8+ T cells from PBMCs. Subset noted: CD45RO+ cells pooled with CCR7-negative TemRA cells. CDR3: CASSQDSDYNEQFF. The CDR3 nucleotides read TGCGCCAGCAGCCAGGACAGTGACTACAATGAGCAGTTCTTC.